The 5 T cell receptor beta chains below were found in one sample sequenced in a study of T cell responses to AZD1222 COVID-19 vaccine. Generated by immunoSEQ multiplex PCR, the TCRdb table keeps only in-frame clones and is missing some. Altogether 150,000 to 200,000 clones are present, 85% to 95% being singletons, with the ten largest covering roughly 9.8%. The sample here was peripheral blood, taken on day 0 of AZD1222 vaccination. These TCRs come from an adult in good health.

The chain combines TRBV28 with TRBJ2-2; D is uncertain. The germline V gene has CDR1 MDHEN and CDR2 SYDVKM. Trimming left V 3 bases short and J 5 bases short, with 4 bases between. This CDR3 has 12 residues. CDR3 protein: CASSFATGELFF. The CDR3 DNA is TGTGCCAGCAGTTTTGCTACCGGGGAGCTGTTTTTT. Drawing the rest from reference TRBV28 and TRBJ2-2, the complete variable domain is DVKVTQSSRYLVKRTGEKVFLECVQDMDHENMFWYRQDPGLGLRLIYFSYDVKMKEKGDIPEGYSVSREKKERFSLILESASTNQTSMYLCASSFATGELFFGEGSRLTVL.

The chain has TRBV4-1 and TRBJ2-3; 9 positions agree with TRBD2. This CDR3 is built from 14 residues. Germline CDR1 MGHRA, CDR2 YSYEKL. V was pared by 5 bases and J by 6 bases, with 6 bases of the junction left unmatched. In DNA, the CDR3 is TGCGCCAGCAGCTTAAGTGGACTAGCGGATACGCAGTATTTT. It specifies CASSLSGLADTQYF.

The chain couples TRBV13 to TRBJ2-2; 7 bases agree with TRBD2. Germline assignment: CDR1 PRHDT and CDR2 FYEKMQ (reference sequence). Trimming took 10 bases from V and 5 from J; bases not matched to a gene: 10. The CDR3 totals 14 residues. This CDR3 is CATSGRGGTGELFF. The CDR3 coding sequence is TGTGCCACCTCGGGGAGGGGAGGGACCGGGGAGCTGTTTTTT. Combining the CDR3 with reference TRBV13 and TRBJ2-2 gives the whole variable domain AAGVIQSPRHLIKEKRETATLKCYPIPRHDTVYWYQQGPGQDPQFLISFYEKMQSDKGSIPDRFSAQQFSDYHSELNMSSLELGDSALYFCATSGRGGTGELFFGEGSRLTVL.

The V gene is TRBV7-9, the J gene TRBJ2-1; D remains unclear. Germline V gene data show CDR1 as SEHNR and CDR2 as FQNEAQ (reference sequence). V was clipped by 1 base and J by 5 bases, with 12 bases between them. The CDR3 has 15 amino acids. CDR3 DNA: TGTGCCAGCAGCTTAGATTCTGGACCCAACAATGAGCAGTTCTTC. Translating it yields CASSLDSGPNNEQFF.

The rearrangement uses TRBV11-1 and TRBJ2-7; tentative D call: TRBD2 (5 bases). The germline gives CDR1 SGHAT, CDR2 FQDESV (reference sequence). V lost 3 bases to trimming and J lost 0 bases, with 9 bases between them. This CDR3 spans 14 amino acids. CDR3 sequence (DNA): TGTGCCAGCAGCTTCGAGGGAAGCTCCTACGAGCAGTACTTC. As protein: CASSFEGSSYEQYF.